This TCR beta chain was sequenced in a study of breast tumors, draining lymph nodes, adjacent tissues. Using its own MiXCR run on the multiplex PCR reads, TCRdb lists one record per CDR3 protein. This sample has 15,000 to 16,000 distinct CDR3 sequences, with under 60% found just once. The TCR sequence derives from a female donor with breast cancer. Some clones in this sample may be carry-over from other donors' samples. Sequencing was done on a sample of tumor-adjacent breast tissue.

The CDR3 protein is CASSRSGTAYEQYF. The CDR3 bases are TGTGCCAGTAGTCGATCAGGGACGGCCTACGAGCAGTACTTC. V is TRBV19 and J is TRBJ2-7, with D perhaps TRBD1 or TRBD2 (5 bases each). Trimming pared 5 bases from V and 2 bases from J, leaving 13 bases between. Looked up from germline, CDR1 is LNHDA and CDR2 is SQIVND (reference sequence). There are 14 residues in the CDR3.